This TCR beta chain is drawn from a study of Ad26.COV2.S vaccination and SARS-CoV-2 variants (TCRdb year 2021). Context from the whole study: Vaccine-arm donors came from COV1001, a multicentre, randomized, double-blind, placebo-controlled phase I-IIa trial of Ad26.COV2.S in healthy adults. Ad26.COV2.S was administered intramuscularly at 5 x 10^10 or 1 x 10^11 viral particles, either as a single shot or as two shots given 56 days apart. The specificity and breadth of SARS-CoV-2-reactive T cell receptors after Ad26.COV2.S vaccination were assessed by TCRbeta repertoire sequencing. A total of around 32 samples were included in the TCR-sequenced set, comprising around 19 Ad26.COV2.S vaccine recipients, 5 placebo recipients and 8 SARS-CoV-2 convalescent individuals. Trial participants were randomized into five groups of five: low-dose or high-dose Ad26.COV2.S given once or twice, or placebo on both occasions. Investigators remained blinded to trial group allocation during experiments and outcome assessment.

Concerning this clone itself: What antigen it recognizes has not been identified. No quality values exist for individual bases; no much larger clone is one base distant.

The treatment or condition label corresponds to: roughly 19 received Ad26.COV2.S at low or high dose, single or two shots; several received placebo; per-sample allocation not given. For vaccine and placebo recipients, repertoires were sequenced using samples collected on day 63 after the first injection. Between 29 July and 7 August 2020, Cohort 1b enrolled some 25 adults aged 18-55 years at one site in Boston, USA. Ad26.COV2.S consisted of a replication-incompetent adenovirus type 26 vector by which a prefusion-stabilized SARS-CoV-2 spike protein from the original Wuhan strain was expressed. Summary of the overall study and its limitations: According to the authors, total T cell responses may have been underestimated by the TCR breadth and depth analyses. After vaccination, spike-specific CD8+ and CD4+ T cell responses were reported to show substantial breadth. The study was not powered to compare responses between vaccine doses or regimens. Higher spike-specific TCR breadth was observed in Ad26.COV2.S recipients than in placebo recipients (P = 0.0014). Vaccine and placebo recipients had comparable non-spike TCR breadth, which fits with the vaccine containing only spike.

TCRbeta CDR3 regions were sequenced with the immunoSEQ Assay. After extraction, genomic DNA underwent amplification by bias-controlled multiplex PCR, followed by high-throughput sequencing. The original pipeline was this. To quantify the absolute abundance of every unique TCRbeta CDR3 region, sequences were collapsed and filtered. Usable DNA was measured by amplifying reference genes present in all nucleated cells, and TCRbeta template counts were normalized to that usable DNA to estimate T cell fraction. Repertoire TCRs were annotated as SARS-CoV-2-specific when V gene, CDR3 amino acid sequence and J gene were exactly matched to a known reactive TCR set. The reference SARS-CoV-2 TCR set came from MIRA and was filtered for enrichment in COVID-19-positive ImmuneCODE repertoires, removing public or cross-reactive TCRs. Using the MIRA antigens, annotated TCRs were further analysed by specific ORF or by position within an ORF. Breadth was defined as annotated unique rearrangements over total unique productive rearrangements; depth was the summed frequency of those rearrangements. Two-sided Wilcoxon rank-sum tests were applied when comparing TCR breadth between groups. Here the immuneACCESS table is served through TCRdb, limited to in-frame sequences with V and J called. Missing clones are a known gap in these copies; in checked studies unresolved V genes cover under half, and the rest lacks a known reason. V and J calls and clone size are copied from that table; D and trimming were computed from the DNA. The sample table lists roughly 410,000 clones, about four fifths of them with a count of one. Of the sample, around 7% is held by the ten largest clones.

Sequenced here: peripheral blood, sampled in a trial of Ad26.COV2.S vaccine versus placebo. The sequence came from a person aged 18-65 years who received the Ad26.COV2.S COVID-19 vaccine or a placebo.

The DNA sequence is TGTGCCAGCAGCTTAGATCCGAGTACAGATACGCAGTATTTT. Translated, this gives CASSLDPSTDTQYF. The sequence links TRBV11-3 to TRBJ2-3, with the D gene not confidently named. The cysteine opens and the phenylalanine closes a CDR3 of 14 amino acids. Left in the record is the CDR3 DNA by itself, 42 bases read in frame from the first base. Deletion took 0 bases off V and 3 bases off J, with a span of 7 bases between the germline ends. For CDR1 and CDR2, the germline V gene lists SGHNT and YENEEA.